This T cell receptor beta chain originates from a study of blood T cell repertoires in COVID-19. CDR3 length: 15 amino acids. Germline lookup yields CDR1 MNHNS and CDR2 SASEGT. The ends were cut back, 3 bases at V and 0 bases at J, with 9 bases in the middle. The count of this clone is one. Sequencing was performed with immunoSEQ multiplex PCR; in TCRdb, only in-frame clones are kept and a portion is missing. The table lists around 170,000 clones, nearly 80% of them singletons, with 13% to 15% in the top ten. This chain links TRBV6-1 with TRBJ1-5; D call uncertain. The TCR sequence derives from a man aged 55 to 69 who had been exposed to COVID-19. The sample consisted of PBMCs or T cells enriched from blood (not recorded which). The CDR3 is CASSEGILSNQPQHF. In DNA form, the CDR3 reads TGTGCCAGCAGTGAGGGCATTCTTAGCAATCAGCCCCAGCATTTT.